The clone carrying this T cell receptor (beta chain) came up a few times. Its specificity is unknown. This sample was taken from a study of T cells in Graves' hyperthyroidism and ophthalmopathy. CDR1 is DFQATT and CDR2 is SNEGSKA in the germline V gene (reference sequence). This CDR3 is 13 amino acids long. After removal of 6 bases from V and 4 bases from J, the junction contained 7 bases not matched to a gene. Study conclusions and caveats: Blood also carried most thyroid clonotypes expanded above 0.001. Ophthalmopathy, as predicted by the model, came a median about seven months after the prediction. A model of 13 V-J pairs discriminated ophthalmopathy from stable hyperthyroidism.

Amplification of TCR beta CDR3 regions was performed using RNA transcripts as template. HTBI primers were employed in a first-round RT-PCR of the TCR CDR3. TCRdb processed the multiplex PCR reads anew with MiXCR; each CDR3 protein has one entry. The sample records 650,000 to 800,000 distinct CDR3 sequences, over 40% being singletons. Sequencing was carried out using peripheral blood or thyroid tissue (not recorded which). The chain employs TRBV20-1 and TRBJ1-2, with TRBD1 matching over 8 bases. This clonotype was sampled from an adult man with Graves' disease, either hyperthyroidism or ophthalmopathy (not recorded which). The chain's CDR3 is CSATTGDLYGYTF. The CDR3 DNA follows: TGCAGTGCCACGACAGGGGATCTCTATGGCTACACCTTC.